The TCR beta chain under discussion was sequenced for a study of chemoradiotherapy in HPV16-positive cancers. Overall study: Candidate HPV-specific clones and shared TCR motifs came from two HPV16-positive patients.

Findings and limits, study-wide: The functional HPV-specific definition rests on just two HPV16-positive patients. Non-HPV-specific T cells did not expand in tumors during treatment, whereas candidate HPV-specific clones and E7-related motifs did.

On this clone itself: Antigen: not known.

V lost 1 base to trimming and J lost 6 bases; unmatched junction nucleotides: 5. In germline, CDR1 is SGHVS, CDR2 FNYEAQ. This CDR3 spans 15 amino acids. Assay used: immunoSEQ multiplex PCR; TCRdb lists only in-frame clones, some missing. Seen here are 20,000 to 25,000 clones, 73% observed once, and the top ten hold roughly 2.5%. Sampling took place from a patient who underwent chemoradiotherapy. This sequence joins TRBV7-6 and TRBJ2-1, with 8 bases aligning to TRBD1. This sequence originates from a human donor with HPV-associated anogenital cancer. CDR3 in amino acids: CASSLGDTGGNEQFF. The CDR3 DNA follows: TGTGCCAGCAGCTTAGGAGACACAGGGGGCAATGAGCAGTTCTTC.